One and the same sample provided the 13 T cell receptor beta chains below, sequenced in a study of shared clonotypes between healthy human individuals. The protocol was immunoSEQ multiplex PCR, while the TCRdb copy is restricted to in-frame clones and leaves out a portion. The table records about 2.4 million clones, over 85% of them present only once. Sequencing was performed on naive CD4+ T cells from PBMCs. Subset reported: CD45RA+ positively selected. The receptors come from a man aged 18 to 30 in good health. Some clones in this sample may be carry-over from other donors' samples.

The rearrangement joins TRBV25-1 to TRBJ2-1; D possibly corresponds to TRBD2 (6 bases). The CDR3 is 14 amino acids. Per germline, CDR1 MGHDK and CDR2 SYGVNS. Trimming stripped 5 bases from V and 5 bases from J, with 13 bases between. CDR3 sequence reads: CASSREIPHNEQFF. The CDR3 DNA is TGTGCCAGCAGTCGGGAGATTCCACACAATGAGCAGTTCTTC.

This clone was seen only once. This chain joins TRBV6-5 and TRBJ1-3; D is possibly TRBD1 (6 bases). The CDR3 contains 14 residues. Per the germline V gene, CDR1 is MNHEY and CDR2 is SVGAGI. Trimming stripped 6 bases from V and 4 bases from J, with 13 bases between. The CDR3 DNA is TGTGCCAGCAGGAGGGGGGAACTCGGAAACACCATATATTTT. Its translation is CASRRGELGNTIYF.

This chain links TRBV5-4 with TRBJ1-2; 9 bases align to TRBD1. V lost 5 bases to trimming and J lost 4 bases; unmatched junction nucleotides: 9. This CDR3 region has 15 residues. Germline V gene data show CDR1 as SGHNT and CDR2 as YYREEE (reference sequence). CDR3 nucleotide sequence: TGTGCCAGCAGGCGCGCGGGACAGGGAATCTATGGCTACACCTTC. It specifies CASRRAGQGIYGYTF.

CDR3 bases: TGCGCCAGCAGCTTGGGTCGGACTATCTCTGGAAACACCATATATTTT. Residues: CASSLGRTISGNTIYF. The rearrangement uses TRBV5-1 and TRBJ1-3, with D unclear. V lost 0 bases and J lost 0, with 10 bases in between. Looked up from germline, CDR1 is SGHRS and CDR2 is YFSETQ. The CDR3 covers 16 residues.

The CDR3 DNA reads TGTGCCACCAGCAGTAGGGCCATCTCTGGGGCCAACGTCCTGACTTTC. This sequence encodes CATSSRAISGANVLTF. This rearrangement joins TRBV15 to TRBJ2-6; D not resolved. The CDR3 consists of 16 residues. Germline assignment: CDR1 LNHNV and CDR2 YYDKDF (reference sequence). Trimming left V 3 bases short and J 0 bases short, with 9 bases between.

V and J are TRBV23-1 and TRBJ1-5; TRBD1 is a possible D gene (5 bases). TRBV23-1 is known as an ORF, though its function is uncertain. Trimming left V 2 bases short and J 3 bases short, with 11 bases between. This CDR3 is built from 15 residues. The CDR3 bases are TGCGCCAGCAGTCAAGTGGGGGGATTCAATCAGCCCCAGCATTTT. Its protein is CASSQVGGFNQPQHF.

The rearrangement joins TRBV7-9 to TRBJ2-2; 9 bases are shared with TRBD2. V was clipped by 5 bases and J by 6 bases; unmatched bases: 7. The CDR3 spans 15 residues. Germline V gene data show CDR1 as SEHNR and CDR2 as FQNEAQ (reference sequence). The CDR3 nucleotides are TGTGCCAGCAGCCTGTTCGGGACTAGCCCCGGGGAGCTGTTTTTT. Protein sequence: CASSLFGTSPGELFF. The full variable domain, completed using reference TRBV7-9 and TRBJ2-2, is DTGVSQNPRHKITKRGQNVTFRCDPISEHNRLYWYRQTLGQGPEFLTYFQNEAQLEKSRLLSDRFSAERPKGSFSTLEIQRTEQGDSAMYLCASSLFGTSPGELFFGEGSRLTVL.

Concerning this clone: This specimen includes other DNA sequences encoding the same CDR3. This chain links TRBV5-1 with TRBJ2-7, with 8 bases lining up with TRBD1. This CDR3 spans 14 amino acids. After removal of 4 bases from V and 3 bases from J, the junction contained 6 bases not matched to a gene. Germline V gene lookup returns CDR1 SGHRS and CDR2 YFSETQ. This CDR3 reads CASSTGTGNYEQYF. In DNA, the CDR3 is TGCGCCAGCAGCACCGGGACAGGCAACTACGAGCAGTACTTC.

CDR3 region: CASTPDSLYGYTF. The CDR3 DNA follows: TGTGCCAGTACCCCGGACAGTCTCTATGGCTACACCTTC. The chain uses TRBV19 and TRBJ1-2, with D perhaps matching TRBD1 (6 bases). V was pared by 7 bases and J by 4 bases, with 13 bases between. The CDR3 spans 13 residues. Germline CDR1 reads LNHDA; CDR2 reads SQIVND (reference sequence).

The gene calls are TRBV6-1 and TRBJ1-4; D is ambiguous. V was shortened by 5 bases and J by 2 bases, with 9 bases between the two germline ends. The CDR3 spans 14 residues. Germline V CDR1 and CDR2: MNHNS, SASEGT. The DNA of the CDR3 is TGTGCCAGCAGTCCTGGGTATACTAATGAAAAACTGTTTTTT. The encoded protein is CASSPGYTNEKLFF.

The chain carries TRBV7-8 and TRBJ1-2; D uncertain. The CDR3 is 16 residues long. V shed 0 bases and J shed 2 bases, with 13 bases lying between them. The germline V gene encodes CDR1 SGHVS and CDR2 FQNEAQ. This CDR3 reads CASSLAGGPGNYGYTF. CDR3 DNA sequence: TGTGCCAGCAGCTTAGCTGGAGGACCGGGGAACTATGGCTACACCTTC. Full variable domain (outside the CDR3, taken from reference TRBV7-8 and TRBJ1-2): GAGVSQSPRYKVAKRGQDVALRCDPISGHVSLFWYQQALGQGPEFLTYFQNEAQLDKSGLPSDRFFAERPEGSVSTLKIQRTQQEDSAVYLCASSLAGGPGNYGYTFGSGTRLTVV.

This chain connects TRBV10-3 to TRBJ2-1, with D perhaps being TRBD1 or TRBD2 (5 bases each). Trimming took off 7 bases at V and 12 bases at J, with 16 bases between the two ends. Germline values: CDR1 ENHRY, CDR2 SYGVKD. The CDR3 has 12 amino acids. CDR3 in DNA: TGTGCCATCACAACGGGAAGGGGCGCGCAGTTCTTC. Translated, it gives CAITTGRGAQFF.

CDR3 region: CASMGFHSPLHF. For the CDR3, the DNA is TGTGCCAGCATGGGGTTCCATTCACCCCTCCACTTT. This rearrangement joins TRBV2 to TRBJ1-6; D call uncertain. CDR1 and CDR2 (germline): SNHLY, FYNNEI. Trimming shortened V by 7 bases and J by 8 bases, and 9 bases separated the two germline ends. CDR3 length equals 12 residues.